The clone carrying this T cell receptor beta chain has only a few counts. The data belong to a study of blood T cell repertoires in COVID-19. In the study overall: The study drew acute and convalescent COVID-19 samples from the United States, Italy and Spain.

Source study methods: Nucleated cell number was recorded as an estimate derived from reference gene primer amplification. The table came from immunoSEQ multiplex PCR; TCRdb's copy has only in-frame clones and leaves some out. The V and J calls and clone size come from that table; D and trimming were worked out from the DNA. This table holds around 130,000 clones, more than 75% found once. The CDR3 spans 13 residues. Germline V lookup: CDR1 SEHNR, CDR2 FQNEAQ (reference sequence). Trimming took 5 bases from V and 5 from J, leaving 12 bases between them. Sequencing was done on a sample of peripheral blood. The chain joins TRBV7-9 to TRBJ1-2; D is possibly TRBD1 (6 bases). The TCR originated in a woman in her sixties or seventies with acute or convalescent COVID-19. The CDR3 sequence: CASSAWTVYGYTF. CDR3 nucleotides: TGTGCCAGCAGCGCATGGACAGTTTATGGCTACACCTTC. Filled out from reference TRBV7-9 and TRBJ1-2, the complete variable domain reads DTGVSQNPRHKITKRGQNVTFRCDPISEHNRLYWYRQTLGQGPEFLTYFQNEAQLEKSRLLSDRFSAERPKGSFSTLEIQRTEQGDSAMYLCASSAWTVYGYTFGSGTRLTVV.